This T cell receptor beta chain was sequenced for a study of PD-1 blockade in mismatch repair-deficient tumors. Study as a whole: All were previously treated, progressing patients with about 11 mismatch repair-deficient cancer types.

Concerning this clone: Its antigen is not known.

The germline CDR1 and CDR2 sequences are GTSNPN and SVGIG (reference sequence). Trimming pared 2 bases from V and 3 bases from J, leaving 14 bases between. CDR3 length equals 14 residues. TCR sequencing covered a few patients who responded to pembrolizumab. Profiled with immunoSEQ multiplex PCR; TCRdb holds only in-frame clones, not every one. The data show 40,000 to 60,000 clones, about 85% seen once. Study-wide findings and caveats: Tumor-resident clones, often absent from pretreatment blood, expanded after pembrolizumab and then contracted.

The receptor's source is an adult with mismatch repair-deficient cancer. J is TRBJ2-7 and V is TRBV30, with D unresolved. The starting material was peripheral blood, obtained roughly 21 weeks after starting pembrolizumab. The CDR3: CAWSSSPVGYEQYF. The CDR3 DNA is TGTGCCTGGAGTTCCTCTCCGGTTGGCTACGAGCAGTACTTC.